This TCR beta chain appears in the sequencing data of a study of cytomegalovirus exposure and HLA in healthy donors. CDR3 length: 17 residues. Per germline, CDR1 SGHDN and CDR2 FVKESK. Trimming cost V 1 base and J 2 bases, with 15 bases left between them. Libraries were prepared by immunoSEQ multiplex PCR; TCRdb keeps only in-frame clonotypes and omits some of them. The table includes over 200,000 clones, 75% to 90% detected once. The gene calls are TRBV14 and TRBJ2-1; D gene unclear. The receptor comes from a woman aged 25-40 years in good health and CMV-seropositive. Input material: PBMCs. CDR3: CASSQVGRSGPYNEQFF. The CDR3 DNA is TGTGCCAGCAGCCAAGTAGGTCGATCGGGTCCCTACAATGAGCAGTTCTTC.